The present T cell receptor beta chain was sequenced within a study of spatial heterogeneity in lung cancer. On the study more broadly: Every unique TCR and UMI combination, on average, appeared more than ten times in raw reads. Study conclusions and caveats: The study found ubiquitous expanded tumor TCRs in blood more at resection than follow-up.

To note about this clonotype: The antigen is undetermined.

A single record per CDR3 protein comes from TCRdb applying MiXCR to the 5' RACE reads. The sample shows fewer than 45,000 distinct CDR3 sequences, roughly 6.5% of them seen only once. The CDR3 extends over 14 amino acids. V was pared by 5 bases and J by 7 bases, with 15 bases between. Germline lookup yields CDR1 SGHTA and CDR2 FQGNSA. Time point noted: sample taken at primary tumor resection. The donor group consisted of over 55 patients who had untreated, early-stage non-small cell lung cancer. Whole RNA came from tumor, nontumor lung or frozen PBMC and was sequenced without being sorted. The clonotype originates from a female donor with early-stage non-small cell lung cancer. The sample consisted of PBMCs, taken at surgery. The V call is TRBV7-2, the J call TRBJ1-5; D is possibly TRBD1 (5 bases). The CDR3 DNA sequence: TGTGCCAGCAGCCGAGGCACAGGACGCCAGCCCCAGCATTTT. Translation: CASSRGTGRQPQHF.